A single sample gave rise to the 19 T cell receptor beta chains below, sequenced in a study of shared clonotypes between healthy human individuals. The table came from immunoSEQ multiplex PCR; TCRdb's copy has only in-frame clones and leaves some out. The sample carries about 1 million clones, roughly 70% recorded once. Sequenced input: memory CD4+ T cells sorted from blood. Subset indicated: CD45RA-negative fraction. The receptors stem from a man between 18 and 29 years old in good health.

The genes are TRBV28 and TRBJ2-2; no clear D gene. The CDR3 extends over 14 amino acids. The V gene lost 1 base and the J gene lost 8 bases, with 11 bases spanning the gap. Germline V gene lookup returns CDR1 MDHEN and CDR2 SYDVKM. CDR3 sequence: CASSLSGPRGELFF. The CDR3 region has the DNA TGTGCCAGCAGTTTATCCGGCCCAAGGGGGGAGCTGTTTTTT.

In its sample, this clone was seen once. The rearrangement links TRBV5-1 to TRBJ2-7, with 8 bases lining up with TRBD1. CDR1 SGHRS and CDR2 YFSETQ come from the germline V gene. The length of the CDR3 is 14 residues. Losses at the gene ends were 1 base for V and 5 bases for J; bases not matched to a gene: 5. The CDR3 DNA follows: TGCGCCAGCAGCTTGCAGGGGGCGCGGGACGAGCAGTACTTC. Its translation is CASSLQGARDEQYF. The full variable domain, its missing parts supplied by reference TRBV5-1 and TRBJ2-7, is KAGVTQTPRYLIKTRGQQVTLSCSPISGHRSVSWYQQTPGQGLQFLFEYFSETQRNKGNFPGRFSGRQFSNSRSEMNVSTLELGDSALYLCASSLQGARDEQYFGPGTRLTVT.

This chain uses TRBV30 with TRBJ2-7, with 7 bases fitting TRBD2. V trimming: 3 bases; J trimming: 4 bases; junction bases outside the gene matches: 9. CDR1 and CDR2 from the germline V gene are GTSNPN and SVGIG (reference sequence). This CDR3 is 14 amino acids long. The CDR3 reads CAWSTGLDGYEQYF. In DNA, the CDR3 is TGTGCCTGGAGCACTGGACTAGACGGGTACGAGCAGTACTTC.

The CDR3: CASSAGTSGSRGYNEQFF. CDR3 nucleotide sequence: TGTGCCAGCAGCGCCGGGACTAGCGGGAGTAGAGGGTACAATGAGCAGTTCTTC. The rearrangement links TRBV5-4 to TRBJ2-1; 14 nucleotides line up with TRBD2. V lost 4 bases, J lost 4 bases, and 10 bases stayed unmatched. The germline CDR1 and CDR2 sequences are SGHNT and YYREEE (reference sequence). The length of the CDR3 is 18 residues.

The chain links TRBV7-2 to TRBJ1-4; 7 bases match TRBD1. The CDR3 is 16 amino acids. J lost 7 bases, V lost 2 bases, and 10 bases had no gene match. Germline lookup yields CDR1 SGHTA and CDR2 FQGNSA. The DNA of the CDR3 is TGTGCCAGCAGCTTACTAAGAGGGGGCCCGGGTGAAAAACTGTTTTTT. This translates into CASSLLRGGPGEKLFF.

This rearrangement joins TRBV6-1 to TRBJ1-1, with 7 bases lining up with TRBD1. CDR3 length: 15 residues. With 6 bases clipped from V and 0 bases from J, the junction kept 7 bases outside the gene matches. CDR1 and CDR2 from the germline V gene are MNHNS and SASEGT. CDR3 protein: CASSQGENLNTEAFF. The CDR3 DNA reads as TGTGCCAGCAGCCAGGGGGAGAACCTGAACACTGAAGCTTTCTTT.

The chain combines TRBV5-4 with TRBJ1-1; D unclear. Germline lookup yields CDR1 SGHNT and CDR2 YYREEE (reference sequence). The CDR3 is 12 amino acids. V was trimmed by 0 bases and J by 10 bases, leaving 10 bases between them. CDR3 sequence (DNA): TGTGCCAGCAGCTTGGGCGACCGGAGAGCTTTCTTT. It codes for CASSLGDRRAFF.

V and J are TRBV6-1 and TRBJ1-2; D might be TRBD1 (5 bases). Germline CDR1 and CDR2: MNHNS and SASEGT. Trimming cost V 1 base and J 6 bases, with 12 bases left between them. CDR3 length: 14 amino acids. CDR3 protein: CASSEVRGRNGYTF. The CDR3 DNA reads TGTGCCAGCAGTGAAGTCCGGGGACGGAATGGCTACACCTTC.

The CDR3 nucleotides are TGTGCCAGCACCCTTCGCGACGGGACAGGGGGTCCTTTCTTT. Translated: CASTLRDGTGGPFF. The chain is built from TRBV6-1 and TRBJ1-1; 11 nucleotides line up with TRBD1. Germline CDR1 reads MNHNS; CDR2 reads SASEGT. After removal of 7 bases from V and 12 bases from J, the junction contained 13 bases not matched to a gene. This CDR3 contains 14 residues.

The chain couples TRBV7-2 to TRBJ1-5; D uncertain. The CDR3 runs 14 residues. The V gene's germline CDR1 is SGHTA and CDR2 FQGNSA. Deletions cut 1 base from V and 0 bases from J, with 4 bases between. Here the CDR3 reads CASSLGVSNQPQHF. The CDR3 DNA reads as TGTGCCAGCAGCTTAGGAGTTAGCAATCAGCCCCAGCATTTT. The whole variable domain, remainder taken from reference TRBV7-2 and TRBJ1-5, is GAGVSQSPSNKVTEKGKDVELRCDPISGHTALYWYRQSLGQGLEFLIYFQGNSAPDKSGLPSDRFSAERTGGSVSTLTIQRTQQEDSAVYLCASSLGVSNQPQHFGDGTRLSIL.

This chain links TRBV28 with TRBJ1-1, with TRBD1 matching 7 bases. V lost 3 bases, J lost 3 bases, and 7 bases stayed unmatched. Germline lookup yields CDR1 MDHEN and CDR2 SYDVKM. The CDR3 loop spans 15 amino acids. The CDR3 nucleotides read TGTGCCAGCAGTTTCCAGGGCAGGGGGGACACTGAAGCTTTCTTT. Encoded protein: CASSFQGRGDTEAFF.

The V and J genes are TRBV7-7 and TRBJ2-5, with D possibly TRBD1 on 5 matching bases. Germline values: CDR1 SSHAT, CDR2 FNYEAQ (reference sequence). This CDR3 comprises 14 residues. As DNA, the CDR3 is TGTGCTAAAGGGGCTGCACCCCGGCAGGAGACCCAGTACTTC. This encodes CAKGAAPRQETQYF.

The chain couples TRBV5-3 to TRBJ2-5; no reliable D call. TRBV5-3 is annotated as an ORF whose role is uncertain. V lost 1 base, J lost 2 bases, and 15 bases lay in between. The CDR3 spans 16 residues. The CDR3 sequence is CARSLPQRTVQETQYF. CDR3 nucleotide sequence: TGTGCCAGAAGCTTGCCCCAACGGACGGTTCAAGAGACCCAGTACTTC.

V is TRBV19 and J is TRBJ1-3, with D unresolved. Trimming pared 6 bases from V and 4 bases from J, leaving 10 bases between. The V gene's germline CDR1 is LNHDA and CDR2 SQIVND (reference sequence). This CDR3 has 13 amino acids. The CDR3 sequence: CASSKEQGNTIYF. In DNA, the CDR3 is TGTGCCAGTAGCAAAGAACAGGGAAACACCATATATTTT.

Regarding this clone: Distinct nucleotide sequences in the sample also encode this CDR3. The rearrangement links TRBV5-1 to TRBJ1-2; no clear D. The CDR3 totals 12 residues. CDR1 and CDR2 from the germline V gene are SGHRS and YFSETQ. V shed 0 bases and J shed 8 bases, with 8 bases lying between them. The CDR3 here is CASSLDLGGYTF. DNA of the CDR3: TGCGCCAGCAGCTTGGATCTGGGAGGCTACACCTTC.

The chain is built from TRBV7-2 and TRBJ2-5; TRBD2 is a possible D gene (6 bases). The CDR3 contains 15 residues. Germline V CDR1 and CDR2: SGHTA, FQGNSA. The germline V and J ends were trimmed by 5 bases and 2 bases, with 15 bases remaining between them. The CDR3 DNA reads as TGTGCCAGCAGCACCTATAGCGGAAATCAAGAGACCCAGTACTTC. This codes for CASSTYSGNQETQYF. Combining the CDR3 with reference TRBV7-2 and TRBJ2-5 gives the whole variable domain GAGVSQSPSNKVTEKGKDVELRCDPISGHTALYWYRQSLGQGLEFLIYFQGNSAPDKSGLPSDRFSAERTGGSVSTLTIQRTQQEDSAVYLCASSTYSGNQETQYFGPGTRLLVL.

This clone occurred a few times. The DNA of the CDR3 is TGTGCCTCCCAGGGAGGGAACAAGGGGGAGCTGTTTTTT. This encodes CASQGGNKGELFF. The chain uses TRBV7-2 and TRBJ2-2; 7 bases fit TRBD2. This CDR3 comprises 13 residues. The J segment lost 8 bases and the V segment lost 11 bases, leaving 11 bases of the junction unmatched. Looked up from germline, CDR1 is SGHTA and CDR2 is FQGNSA.

This chain joins TRBV5-1 and TRBJ2-7; no definite D call. The CDR3 totals 14 residues. Trimming shortened V by 4 bases and J by 0 bases, and 11 bases separated the two germline ends. Germline-derived CDR1 and CDR2 are SGHRS and YFSETQ. The DNA of the CDR3 is TGCGCCAGCAGCCATACCCCGGGCTCCTACGAGCAGTACTTC. This translates into CASSHTPGSYEQYF.

The chain uses TRBV6-5 and TRBJ2-7; TRBD1 matches 8 bases. CDR1 and CDR2 (germline): MNHEY, SVGAGI. With V trimmed by 5 bases and J by 6 bases, 9 bases remained unmatched. This CDR3 comprises 14 residues. This CDR3 reads CASSRLGQAPEQYF. CDR3 DNA: TGTGCCAGCAGTCGGCTGGGACAGGCCCCCGAGCAGTACTTC.